A single sample is the source of the 31 T cell receptor beta chains below, sequenced in a study of T cell responses to AZD1222 COVID-19 vaccine. Method: immunoSEQ multiplex PCR; TCRdb's copy keeps in-frame clones and lacks some. The sample yields some 120,000 clones, roughly 87% seen once. Sample: peripheral blood, taken on day 0 of AZD1222 vaccination. The receptors were sampled from an adult in good health.

This clone has a single count. The CDR3 spells CASSRPRRKGNQETQYF. The DNA for the CDR3 is TGTGCCAGCAGCCGACCTCGGCGAAAGGGGAACCAAGAGACCCAGTACTTC. This sequence joins TRBV6-6 and TRBJ2-5; perhaps TRBD1 as D (5 bases). Germline lookup yields CDR1 MNHNY and CDR2 SVGAGI (reference sequence). The germline V and J ends were trimmed by 6 bases and 0 bases, with 20 bases remaining between them. The CDR3 consists of 17 residues.

This clone was detected only a few times. The V and J genes are TRBV6-1 and TRBJ1-5; TRBD1 aligns across 7 bases. The CDR3 is 18 residues long. Germline assignment: CDR1 MNHNS and CDR2 SASEGT. The trim removed 4 bases at V and 4 bases at J, leaving 16 bases unmatched. CDR3 sequence: CASSGELFLGTENQPQHF. The DNA for the CDR3 is TGTGCCAGCAGTGGTGAACTTTTTTTAGGGACAGAGAATCAGCCCCAGCATTTT.

The gene calls are TRBV19 and TRBJ2-1, with no clear D. This CDR3 has 13 residues. Looked up from germline, CDR1 is LNHDA and CDR2 is SQIVND (reference sequence). Trimming took 3 bases from V and 9 from J, leaving 12 bases between them. This CDR3 reads CASSMRSTGEQFF. In DNA form, the CDR3 reads TGTGCCAGTAGTATGCGTAGCACGGGTGAGCAGTTCTTC.

The CDR3 reads CASSLGTKNTEAFF. Written as DNA, the CDR3 is TGTGCCAGCAGCCTGGGGACGAAGAACACTGAAGCTTTCTTT. J is TRBJ1-1 and V is TRBV7-9; TRBD1 is a possible D gene (5 bases). Deletions cut 5 bases from V and 1 base from J, with 11 bases between. CDR1 and CDR2 (germline): SEHNR, FQNEAQ (reference sequence). CDR3 length: 14 amino acids.

J is TRBJ1-2 and V is TRBV15; D call uncertain. V gave up 2 bases and J gave up 0 bases, with 10 bases separating them. This CDR3 region has 15 residues. Germline loops: CDR1 LNHNV, CDR2 YYDKDF (reference sequence). In DNA, the CDR3 is TGTGCCACCAGCAGATTCAGTGGTGCTAACTATGGCTACACCTTC. Its protein product is CATSRFSGANYGYTF.

V is TRBV9 and J is TRBJ2-5; tentative D call: TRBD2 (7 bases). Germline V gene lookup returns CDR1 SGDLS and CDR2 YYNGEE. This CDR3 region has 17 residues. Trimming shortened V by 3 bases and J by 3 bases, and 21 bases separated the two germline ends. The CDR3, as DNA: TGTGCCAGCAGCGATGGAGGGAGACGGGGGGCCGAAGAGACCCAGTACTTC. This codes for CASSDGGRRGAEETQYF.

This sequence joins TRBV9 and TRBJ2-2, with no clear D. The CDR3 loop spans 15 amino acids. V was clipped by 0 bases and J by 0 bases, with 6 bases between them. The germline gives CDR1 SGDLS, CDR2 YYNGEE. CDR3 loop: CASSVGDANTGELFF. In nucleotides, the CDR3 is TGTGCCAGCAGCGTAGGCGACGCGAACACCGGGGAGCTGTTTTTT.

Regarding this clone: The sample has other DNA sequences that encode this CDR3 too. The V call is TRBV20-1, the J call TRBJ2-7; 9 bases are a match to TRBD2. V shed 3 bases, J shed 0 bases, and the junction held 0 bases outside the gene matches. The CDR3 consists of 13 residues. CDR1 DFQATT and CDR2 SNEGSKA come from the germline V gene (reference sequence). In DNA, the CDR3 is TGCAGTGCTAGTAGCGGGAGCTCCTACGAGCAGTACTTC. Protein: CSASSGSSYEQYF.

The gene calls are TRBV12-3 or TRBV12-4 and TRBJ2-2; D is unresolved. The V end was cut by 5 bases, the J end by 1 base, with 5 bases between. The CDR3 extends over 13 amino acids. The CDR3 spells CASSHQNTGELFF. CDR3 nucleotides: TGTGCCAGCAGTCACCAGAACACCGGGGAGCTGTTTTTT.

The chain couples TRBV5-6 to TRBJ2-2; D remains ambiguous. The CDR3 sequence is 13 residues long. Looked up from germline, CDR1 is SGHDT and CDR2 is YYEEEE. The ends were cut back, 6 bases at V and 6 bases at J, with 12 bases in the middle. CDR3 protein: CASIESGAGELFF. CDR3 sequence (DNA): TGTGCCAGCATAGAATCTGGGGCCGGGGAGCTGTTTTTT. The full variable domain, in which reference TRBV5-6 and TRBJ2-2 provide the parts outside the CDR3, is DAGVTQSPTHLIKTRGQQVTLRCSPKSGHDTVSWYQQALGQGPQFIFQYYEEEERQRGNFPDRFSGHQFPNYSSELNVNALLLGDSALYLCASIESGAGELFFGEGSRLTVL.

This clone occurred a few times. The gene calls are TRBV19 and TRBJ1-2, with D uncertain. The CDR3 extends over 14 amino acids. V was trimmed by 5 bases and J by 3 bases, leaving 13 bases between them. Per the germline V gene, CDR1 is LNHDA and CDR2 is SQIVND (reference sequence). CDR3 bases: TGTGCCAGTAGTGTCGGGAATACGGACTATGGCTACACCTTC. This sequence encodes CASSVGNTDYGYTF. Full variable domain (remainder filled in from reference TRBV19 and TRBJ1-2): DGGITQSPKYLFRKEGQNVTLSCEQNLNHDAMYWYRQDPGQGLRLIYYSQIVNDFQKGDIAEGYSVSREKKESFPLTVTSAQKNPTAFYLCASSVGNTDYGYTFGSGTRLTVV.

The chain uses TRBV7-6 and TRBJ2-5; 7 bases match TRBD2. This CDR3 spans 16 amino acids. Germline V CDR1 and CDR2: SGHVS, FNYEAQ. The V gene end was trimmed by 3 bases and the J gene end by 6 bases; junction bases not matched to a gene: 13. The DNA of the CDR3 is TGTGCCAGCAGCTTTATGTCCGGGGGAGGGCAGCAGACCCAGTACTTC. This translates into CASSFMSGGGQQTQYF. Full variable domain (missing parts from reference TRBV7-6 and TRBJ2-5): GAGVSQSPRYKVTKRGQDVALRCDPISGHVSLYWYRQALGQGPEFLTYFNYEAQQDKSGLPNDRFSAERPEGSISTLTIQRTEQRDSAMYRCASSFMSGGGQQTQYFGPGTRLLVL.

The chain joins TRBV9 to TRBJ1-2; D possibly corresponds to TRBD1 (5 bases). From germline, CDR1 is SGDLS and CDR2 YYNGEE. This CDR3 contains 14 residues. V was clipped by 3 bases and J by 3 bases, with 12 bases between them. CDR3 loop: CASSAEGAYYGYTF. The CDR3 bases are TGTGCCAGCAGCGCAGAAGGGGCGTACTATGGCTACACCTTC.

The chain carries TRBV28 and TRBJ2-3, with 7 bases identical to TRBD1. The V segment lost 8 bases and the J segment 3 bases; nucleotides outside the gene matches: 8. CDR1 MDHEN and CDR2 SYDVKM come from the germline V gene. This CDR3 comprises 14 residues. As DNA, the CDR3 is TGTGCCAGCTCCGCAGGGGGTTGGACAGATACGCAGTATTTT. Protein: CASSAGGWTDTQYF.

The rearrangement joins TRBV18 to TRBJ1-2; D uncertain. The CDR3 spans 13 residues. Per germline, CDR1 KGHSH and CDR2 LQKENI. With 1 base removed from V and 2 bases from J, the gap between germline ends came to 5 bases. CDR3 DNA: TGTGCCAGCTCACCACGACGAAACTATGGCTACACCTTC. It yields the protein CASSPRRNYGYTF.

This rearrangement joins TRBV28 to TRBJ1-5; no firm D call. V lost 4 bases and J 4 bases, leaving 14 bases between the germline ends. The CDR3 sequence is 15 residues long. Germline V gives CDR1 MDHEN, CDR2 SYDVKM. In nucleotides, the CDR3 is TGTGCCAGCAGTTCGGGCGAAGAAAATAATCAGCCCCAGCATTTT. Protein product: CASSSGEENNQPQHF.

The V and J genes are TRBV5-1 and TRBJ2-5; the D gene is possibly TRBD2 (7 bases). The CDR3 consists of 16 residues. Germline CDR1 is SGHRS and CDR2 is YFSETQ. Deletions cut 1 base from V and 5 bases from J, with 18 bases between. The CDR3 reads CASSLFEGGGGETQYF. As DNA, the CDR3 is TGCGCCAGCAGCTTGTTCGAAGGGGGGGGCGGGGAGACCCAGTACTTC.

The chain employs TRBV24-1 and TRBJ1-2; D is unclear. Germline assignment: CDR1 KGHDR and CDR2 SFDVKD. This CDR3 has 11 amino acids. Trimming took off 5 bases at V and 5 bases at J, with 5 bases between the two ends. The CDR3 nucleotides read TGTGCCACCAGTGGAGGGTATGGCTACACCTTC. Amino acid sequence: CATSGGYGYTF.

The chain is built from TRBV7-9 and TRBJ1-1, with D unclear. Germline V gene data show CDR1 as SEHNR and CDR2 as FQNEAQ (reference sequence). This CDR3 comprises 13 residues. V was clipped by 5 bases and J by 5 bases, with 12 bases between them. CDR3 DNA: TGTGCCAGCAGCGGGTTGGATCAAACTGAAGCTTTCTTT. Translation: CASSGLDQTEAFF.

The V call is TRBV27, the J call TRBJ2-2; D is uncertain. The germline CDR1 and CDR2 sequences are MNHEY and SMNVEV (reference sequence). The CDR3 is 16 residues long. Trimming shortened V by 8 bases and J by 2 bases, and 18 bases separated the two germline ends. CDR3 residues: CASSQLGFSNTGELFF. In nucleotides, the CDR3 is TGTGCCAGCTCGCAGCTGGGCTTCTCAAACACCGGGGAGCTGTTTTTT.

V gene TRBV12-3 or TRBV12-4 combines with J gene TRBJ2-3; the D is unclear. Deletions cut 3 bases from V and 3 bases from J, with 7 bases between. The CDR3 spans 13 residues. CDR3 nucleotides: TGTGCCAGCAGTTTCTCGTATACAGATACGCAGTATTTT. Its translation is CASSFSYTDTQYF.

This chain links TRBV20-1 with TRBJ2-7, with unresolved D. CDR1 and CDR2 (germline): DFQATT, SNEGSKA (reference sequence). There are 11 residues in the CDR3. The V and J ends lost 3 bases and 9 bases respectively, with 12 bases between them. CDR3 region: CSARSALGQYF. DNA for the CDR3: TGCAGTGCTAGGTCGGCCTTGGGGCAGTACTTC.

The rearrangement links TRBV2 to TRBJ2-5; 9 nucleotides agree with TRBD2. CDR1 is SNHLY and CDR2 is FYNNEI in the germline V gene. With 7 bases clipped from V and 5 bases from J, the junction kept 11 bases outside the gene matches. CDR3 length: 15 residues. The CDR3: CASTAGLARAETQYF. CDR3 bases: TGTGCCAGCACCGCCGGACTAGCGCGGGCGGAGACCCAGTACTTC.

The rearrangement links TRBV12-3 or TRBV12-4 to TRBJ1-2; TRBD1 might be the D (5 bases). V was clipped by 6 bases and J by 4 bases, with 12 bases between them. CDR3 length: 13 amino acids. Written as DNA, the CDR3 is TGTGCCAGCAGCCCCGGCAGGGCCTATGGCTACACCTTC. This encodes CASSPGRAYGYTF.

The chain is built from TRBV5-1 and TRBJ1-1; D call uncertain. The germline V and J ends were trimmed by 3 bases and 0 bases, with 9 bases remaining between them. There are 14 residues in the CDR3. The V gene's germline CDR1 is SGHRS and CDR2 YFSETQ. CDR3 DNA sequence: TGCGCCAGCAGCTCTGGAGTCATGAACACTGAAGCTTTCTTT. This gives the protein CASSSGVMNTEAFF.

The rearrangement joins TRBV6-1 to TRBJ1-4; possibly TRBD1 for D (5 bases). The germline CDR1 and CDR2 sequences are MNHNS and SASEGT. The CDR3 is 16 residues long. Trimming removed 4 bases from V and 6 bases from J, with 18 bases in between. The chain's CDR3 is CASSAKGGQGDEKLFF. CDR3 nucleotide sequence: TGTGCCAGCAGTGCTAAAGGAGGTCAAGGGGATGAAAAACTGTTTTTT.

The chain employs TRBV27 and TRBJ1-2; D might be TRBD1 (6 bases). The CDR3 totals 14 residues. V was trimmed by 2 bases and J by 3 bases, leaving 10 bases between them. CDR1 MNHEY and CDR2 SMNVEV come from the germline V gene (reference sequence). Here the CDR3 reads CASSLRGAYYGYTF. The CDR3 region has the DNA TGTGCCAGCAGTTTACGGGGGGCGTACTATGGCTACACCTTC.

This chain connects TRBV6-5 to TRBJ1-5; D not resolved. Deletions cut 5 bases from V and 0 bases from J, with 11 bases between. This CDR3 has 15 amino acids. CDR1 MNHEY and CDR2 SVGAGI come from the germline V gene. CDR3 sequence (DNA): TGTGCCAGCAGTCCCGGGGTATATAGCAATCAGCCCCAGCATTTT. Translation gives CASSPGVYSNQPQHF.

The V call is TRBV28, the J call TRBJ1-2, with a tentative D call TRBD1 (5 bases). The CDR3 length is 16 residues. Trimming cost V 1 base and J 4 bases, with 16 bases left between them. Germline CDR1 and CDR2: MDHEN and SYDVKM. CDR3 protein: CASSLYAGPLLYGYTF. DNA for the CDR3: TGTGCCAGCAGTTTATATGCGGGGCCCTTACTCTATGGCTACACCTTC.

This rearrangement joins TRBV27 to TRBJ1-6, with 9 bases identical to TRBD1. The CDR3 covers 15 residues. Germline V gene lookup returns CDR1 MNHEY and CDR2 SMNVEV (reference sequence). Trimming cost V 6 bases and J 7 bases; bases outside gene matches: 7. CDR3 in DNA: TGTGCCAGCAGATCCGGGACAGGGTTGAATTCACCCCTCCACTTT. It is translated as CASRSGTGLNSPLHF.

V usage is TRBV19 and J usage is TRBJ1-2, with D possibly TRBD1 on 5 matching bases. V was cut by 3 bases and J by 2 bases, with 7 bases left in between. Germline lookup yields CDR1 LNHDA and CDR2 SQIVND (reference sequence). The CDR3 length is 13 residues. CDR3: CASSIDRNYGYTF. The CDR3 DNA reads as TGTGCCAGTAGTATCGACAGAAACTATGGCTACACCTTC.